A single sample gave rise to the 31 T cell receptor beta chains below, sequenced in a study of T cell repertoires in cytomegalovirus infection. TCRdb independently ran MiXCR on the reads; one entry per CDR3 protein. The sample lists approximately 260,000 distinct CDR3 sequences, more than 15% occurring once. The sequenced sample consisted of CD8+ T cells from PBMCs. These receptors were taken from a human donor in good health (CMV status not recorded). Some clones in this sample may be carry-over from other donors' samples.

This clonotype was seen only a few times. This chain links TRBV6-5 with TRBJ2-5; 10 nucleotides match TRBD2. The CDR3 extends over 17 amino acids. Looked up from germline, CDR1 is MNHEY and CDR2 is SVGAGI. J lost 5 bases, V lost 0 bases, and 9 bases had no gene match. CDR3 bases: TGTGCCAGCAGTTACTCTCCGGAAAGCGGGGGGGGGGAGACCCAGTACTTC. Its translation is CASSYSPESGGGETQYF.

There are a few counts of this clonotype. CDR3 bases: TGTGCCAGCAGGGACCAGGGACGGAATCAGCCCCAGCATTTT. This encodes CASRDQGRNQPQHF. The chain uses TRBV2 and TRBJ1-5; maybe TRBD1 (5 bases). The V and J ends lost 6 bases and 4 bases respectively, with 13 bases between them. The CDR3 has 14 amino acids. Germline V gives CDR1 SNHLY, CDR2 FYNNEI. Based on the CDR3 plus reference TRBV2 and TRBJ1-5, the full variable domain is EPEVTQTPSHQVTQMGQEVILRCVPISNHLYFYWYRQILGQKVEFLVSFYNNEISEKSEIFDDQFSVERPDGSNFTLKIRSTKLEDSAMYFCASRDQGRNQPQHFGDGTRLSIL.

The chain couples TRBV14 to TRBJ1-1; D unclear. This CDR3 region has 14 residues. Germline V CDR1 and CDR2: SGHDN, FVKESK. With 0 bases removed from V and 4 bases from J, the gap between germline ends came to 9 bases. CDR3 coding DNA: TGTGCCAGCAGCCAAGATGATGAGAGCACTGAAGCTTTCTTT. Residues: CASSQDDESTEAFF.

The V gene is TRBV6-2 or TRBV6-3, the J gene TRBJ2-1, with 8 nucleotides matching TRBD1. J was trimmed by 3 bases and V by 0 bases; bases with no gene match: 4. Germline V gene lookup returns CDR1 MNHEY and CDR2 SVGEGT. The CDR3 is made up of 16 amino acids. The CDR3 sequence is CASSYSDRVLYNEQFF. The DNA for the CDR3 is TGTGCCAGCAGTTACTCGGACAGGGTTCTCTACAATGAGCAGTTCTTC.

This clonotype was recorded at least ten times. The chain combines TRBV7-2 with TRBJ1-6; TRBD1 matches 8 bases. The CDR3 is 16 residues long. Germline V lookup: CDR1 SGHTA, CDR2 FQGNSA. Unmatched junction bases numbered 13, after V lost 5 bases and J lost 10 bases. The CDR3 coding sequence is TGTGCCAGCAGCCCAATCTGGACAGGGTTATACTCACCCCTCCACTTT. Translation: CASSPIWTGLYSPLHF.

The sample holds many counts of this clonotype. The chain combines TRBV12-3 or TRBV12-4 with TRBJ2-7; a weak D match, TRBD2 (5 bases). The CDR3 totals 14 residues. Trimming took 3 bases from V and 1 from J, leaving 10 bases between them. The CDR3 sequence: CASSLPGKSYEQYF. CDR3 nucleotides: TGTGCCAGCAGTTTGCCGGGAAAGTCCTACGAGCAGTACTTC.

The gene calls are TRBV7-4 and TRBJ1-1; unclear D gene. Trimming cost V 5 bases and J 0 bases, with 16 bases left between them. Germline CDR1 SGHVT, CDR2 SQSDAQ. This CDR3 comprises 16 residues. The chain's CDR3 is CASSPQLGIMNTEAFF. CDR3 in DNA: TGTGCCAGCAGCCCCCAGTTGGGAATAATGAACACTGAAGCTTTCTTT.

With regard to this clonotype: A much more abundant neighbour one base away suggests this may be a read error. The chain couples TRBV7-2 to TRBJ2-1; a weak D match, TRBD2 (7 bases). The CDR3 is made up of 15 amino acids. Germline V gene lookup returns CDR1 SGHTA and CDR2 FQGNSA. The V end lost 0 bases, the J end lost 6 bases, and 12 bases lay between the germline ends. CDR3 nucleotide sequence: TGTGCCAGCAGCTTAGCGGGGGGGCCGACCAATGAGCAGTTCTTC. This sequence encodes CASSLAGGPTNEQFF.

Worth noting for this clonotype: The junction and the germline gene differ at one end; a read error may be behind it. The chain combines TRBV28 with TRBJ1-2, with D perhaps matching TRBD1 (6 bases). The CDR3 contains 18 residues. Germline assignment: CDR1 MDHEN and CDR2 SYDVKM. In DNA, the CDR3 is TGTGCCAGCAGTTCAACAAAACTCGACGGACAGCGCGCCTATGGCTACTCCTTC. As protein: CASSSTKLDGQRAYGYSF.

This clonotype came up once. The chain couples TRBV7-3 to TRBJ1-2; 8 positions match TRBD1. V lost 3 bases and J lost 8; bases outside the gene matches: 11. Germline assignment: CDR1 SGHTA and CDR2 FQGTGA. The CDR3 has 15 amino acids. CDR3 residues: CASSFQTGVDGGYTF. CDR3 nucleotide sequence: TGTGCCAGCAGCTTTCAGACAGGGGTCGACGGCGGCTACACCTTC.

J is TRBJ2-1 and V is TRBV29-1; no firm D call. The germline CDR1 and CDR2 sequences are SQVTM and ANQGSEA. The CDR3 totals 11 residues. Trimming removed 4 bases from V and 3 bases from J, with 4 bases in between. The CDR3 DNA sequence: TGCAGCGTTGGGGACTACAATGAGCAGTTCTTC. This codes for CSVGDYNEQFF.

This clonotype was counted at least ten times. The chain recombines TRBV11-2 with TRBJ1-2; D is possibly TRBD1 (5 bases). Per germline, CDR1 SGHAT and CDR2 FQNNGV. CDR3 length: 14 amino acids. Trimming took off 5 bases at V and 5 bases at J, with 15 bases between the two ends. CDR3 bases: TGTGCCAGCAGCGAGAGGGGAGGCTTATATGGCTACACCTTC. This gives the protein CASSERGGLYGYTF.

This clonotype showed up many times. The chain joins TRBV7-9 to TRBJ2-5; D possibly matches TRBD1 or TRBD2 (5 bases each). The germline V gene encodes CDR1 SEHNR and CDR2 FQNEAQ (reference sequence). V was trimmed by 5 bases and J by 3 bases, leaving 13 bases between them. This CDR3 comprises 14 residues. The CDR3 bases are TGTGCCAGCAGCCCTGCCTGGGGGAAAGAGACCCAGTACTTC. It specifies CASSPAWGKETQYF.

This rearrangement joins TRBV6-6 to TRBJ1-5; D is possibly TRBD1 (5 bases). Germline values: CDR1 MNHNY, CDR2 SVGAGI (reference sequence). Trimming cost V 0 bases and J 2 bases, with 14 bases left between them. This CDR3 has 17 residues. The CDR3 protein is CASSYSFDSRGNQPQHF. The CDR3 nucleotides are TGTGCCAGCAGTTACTCATTCGACAGTAGAGGCAATCAGCCCCAGCATTTT.

This clonotype was detected a few times. The rearrangement joins TRBV6-5 to TRBJ2-7; 7 positions match TRBD2. Per the germline V gene, CDR1 is MNHEY and CDR2 is SVGAGI. There are 15 residues in the CDR3. The V segment lost 0 bases and the J segment 5 bases; nucleotides outside the gene matches: 7. The CDR3 nucleotides are TGTGCCAGCAGTTACTCCTGGATTGGGGGGGACGAGCAGTACTTC. Translation gives CASSYSWIGGDEQYF.

This clonotype was recorded at least ten times. CDR3 amino acids: CSVEAGYNEQFF. Here the CDR3 DNA reads TGCAGCGTTGAAGCGGGTTACAATGAGCAGTTCTTC. The chain recombines TRBV29-1 with TRBJ2-1; D is unresolved. The CDR3 runs 12 residues. Germline V gene lookup returns CDR1 SQVTM and CDR2 ANQGSEA. V lost 1 base to trimming and J lost 4 bases, with 5 bases between them.

Ten or more counts support this clonotype. This rearrangement joins TRBV7-8 to TRBJ2-7, with 7 bases lining up with TRBD1. J was trimmed by 1 base and V by 3 bases; bases with no gene match: 3. Germline V lookup: CDR1 SGHVS, CDR2 FQNEAQ. The CDR3 runs to 14 residues. The CDR3, as DNA: TGTGCCAGCAGCTTTCCGGGACAGTCCTACGAGCAGTACTTC. This encodes CASSFPGQSYEQYF.

J is TRBJ1-2 and V is TRBV7-9, with no clear D. The V and J ends lost 7 bases and 4 bases respectively, with 16 bases between them. Germline V gene sequence: CDR1 SEHNR, CDR2 FQNEAQ (reference sequence). CDR3 length: 14 residues. CDR3 coding DNA: TGTGCCAGCACCCCCCCCGTCGCGGGCTATGGCTACACCTTC. Its translation: CASTPPVAGYGYTF.

This clonotype was counted at least ten times. The chain has TRBV2 and TRBJ1-5; tentatively, D is TRBD1 (6 bases). Germline CDR1 and CDR2: SNHLY and FYNNEI. The V gene lost 4 bases and the J gene lost 0 bases, with 13 bases spanning the gap. The CDR3 spans 16 residues. For the CDR3, the DNA is TGTGCCAGCAGTGCCCGGACAGACTATAGCAATCAGCCCCAGCATTTT. This sequence encodes CASSARTDYSNQPQHF.

This clonotype was counted between two and nine times. This chain joins TRBV20-1 and TRBJ2-6; D uncertain. Looked up from germline, CDR1 is DFQATT and CDR2 is SNEGSKA (reference sequence). With 1 base removed from V and 2 bases from J, the gap between germline ends came to 18 bases. The CDR3 extends over 18 amino acids. The CDR3 region has the DNA TGCAGTGCTAGAGTTGAACTAAAGACCGCAACTGGGGCCAACGTCCTGACTTTC. Protein product: CSARVELKTATGANVLTF.

This clonotype occurred many times. V usage is TRBV5-6 and J usage is TRBJ2-3; D might be TRBD1 or TRBD2, each matching 5 bases. The CDR3 covers 14 residues. V gave up 3 bases and J gave up 3 bases, with 11 bases separating them. Looked up from germline, CDR1 is SGHDT and CDR2 is YYEEEE. CDR3 region: CASSWDPQTDTQYF. CDR3 coding DNA: TGTGCCAGCAGCTGGGACCCGCAAACAGATACGCAGTATTTT.

At least ten counts were recorded for this clonotype. This chain uses TRBV7-9 with TRBJ2-5; D possibly corresponds to TRBD2 (7 bases). Germline-derived CDR1 and CDR2 are SEHNR and FQNEAQ (reference sequence). The CDR3 spans 13 residues. The ends were cut back, 5 bases at V and 5 bases at J, with 12 bases in the middle. This chain's CDR3 is CASSPRGAETQYF. CDR3 nucleotide sequence: TGTGCCAGCAGCCCCCGGGGGGCCGAGACCCAGTACTTC.

The sample holds many counts of this clonotype. The rearrangement links TRBV7-9 to TRBJ1-1; tentatively, D is TRBD1 (6 bases). The CDR3 extends over 16 amino acids. CDR1 is SEHNR, CDR2 FQNEAQ, per germline (reference sequence). Trimming cost V 5 bases and J 3 bases, with 19 bases left between them. The CDR3 DNA is TGTGCCAGCAGCCACCCACAGGGAAGTGTGGACACTGAAGCTTTCTTT. It specifies CASSHPQGSVDTEAFF.

The table lists this clonotype with many counts. The chain carries TRBV10-3 and TRBJ2-7; 9 bases fit TRBD2. Per germline, CDR1 ENHRY and CDR2 SYGVKD. Trimming cost V 3 bases and J 0 bases; bases outside gene matches: 12. This CDR3 has 18 residues. CDR3 DNA sequence: TGTGCCATCAGTGACGCGTCCAGCGGGGGGTTCAACTCCTACGAGCAGTACTTC. Its protein is CAISDASSGGFNSYEQYF.

This clonotype was counted many times. V and J are TRBV4-3 and TRBJ2-7; 7 positions match TRBD1. The CDR3 runs 14 residues. V trimming: 3 bases; J trimming: 3 bases; junction bases outside the gene matches: 5. Per germline, CDR1 LGHNA and CDR2 YSLEER. The CDR3 loop is CASSQVTGDYEQYF. The DNA of the CDR3 is TGCGCCAGCAGCCAGGTTACAGGGGACTACGAGCAGTACTTC.

CDR3 residues: CASSKAGTPNTEAFF. CDR3 bases: TGTGCCAGCAGCAAAGCCGGGACACCGAACACTGAAGCTTTCTTT. The gene calls are TRBV7-6 and TRBJ1-1; the D gene is possibly TRBD1 (6 bases). The CDR3 consists of 15 residues. Germline lookup yields CDR1 SGHVS and CDR2 FNYEAQ. Deletions cut 5 bases from V and 1 base from J, with 14 bases between.

This clonotype has a handful of counts. The genes are TRBV6-2 or TRBV6-3 and TRBJ1-1; 8 bases are a match to TRBD1. The CDR3 spans 15 residues. Germline CDR1 is MNHEY and CDR2 is SVGEGT. J lost 0 bases, V lost 5 bases, and 5 bases had no gene match. As DNA, the CDR3 is TGTGCCAGCAGTCGCAGGACAGGGATGAACACTGAAGCTTTCTTT. This gives the protein CASSRRTGMNTEAFF.

The chain combines TRBV5-5 with TRBJ2-2; D is uncertain. Germline V gene data show CDR1 as SGHKS and CDR2 as YYEKEE (reference sequence). V gave up 9 bases and J gave up 1 base, with 13 bases separating them. CDR3 length: 14 amino acids. The CDR3 DNA reads as TGTGCCACCTTGACGACGGAGAACACCGGGGAGCTGTTTTTT. As protein: CATLTTENTGELFF.

This clonotype was counted at least ten times. The rearrangement joins TRBV6-2 or TRBV6-3 to TRBJ1-2; D gene ambiguous. CDR1 is MNHEY, CDR2 SVGEGT, per germline. The CDR3 is 12 residues long. V lost 6 bases and J 6 bases, leaving 11 bases between the germline ends. The CDR3 protein is CASSSLDHGYTF. CDR3 nucleotide sequence: TGTGCCAGCAGCTCCCTGGACCATGGCTACACCTTC.

This clonotype came up a few times. The genes are TRBV28 and TRBJ1-5, with TRBD1 as a possible D gene (5 bases). The germline V gene encodes CDR1 MDHEN and CDR2 SYDVKM. The CDR3 covers 17 residues. Trimming shortened V by 5 bases and J by 2 bases, and 19 bases separated the two germline ends. CDR3 bases: TGTGCCAGCAGTCTCCAGCGAAGGGCCAGGGGCAATCAGCCCCAGCATTTT. Protein: CASSLQRRARGNQPQHF.

Notes on this clonotype: A much larger clonotype is one base distant, so this may be a read error. This chain links TRBV9 with TRBJ2-5; D might be TRBD2 (6 bases). The V gene's germline CDR1 is SGDLS and CDR2 YYNGEE. The CDR3 is made up of 15 amino acids. CDR3 amino acids: CASNVGGSSAETQYF. CDR3 nucleotide sequence: TGTGCCAGCAACGTAGGAGGGAGTAGCGCGGAGACCCAGTACTTC.